The rows below give T cell receptor beta chains drawn from one sample of a study of CD8+CD57+ T cells in acquired aplastic anemia. TCRdb processed the reads anew with MiXCR; each CDR3 protein has one entry. In the table there are roughly 290,000 distinct CDR3 sequences, 50% to 65% of which are singletons. The sample comprised sorted CD4+, CD8+, or CD8+CD57+ T cells (not recorded which) from PBMCs. The receptors were sampled from a human donor with aplastic anemia. The CDR3 runs from the conserved cysteine through the conserved F or W. D genes are given only for firm matches. Clone size is shown for a subset of rows, as once, few, many or a class of expanded clone.

DNA | CDR3 | J | size | D | V
TGTGCCAGTAGTATGAGGCAGGGCCCAGGAAACACCATATATTTT | CASSMRQGPGNTIYF | TRBJ1-3 | . | . | TRBV19
TGCAGTGCCGCTACTAGCGGATACTCCTACGAGCAGTACTTC | CSAATSGYSYEQYF | TRBJ2-7 | few | TRBD2 | TRBV20-1
TGTGCCAGTAGAAAATCCGGGACCGGCGAAAAACTGTTTTTT | CASRKSGTGEKLFF | TRBJ1-4 | . | . | TRBV19
TGTGCCAGCAGACCAAGCGGGGAAAACACCGGGGAGCTGTTTTTT | CASRPSGENTGELFF | TRBJ2-2 | many | TRBD2 | TRBV6-5
TGCAGTGCTAGAGCTGACTTAACTTGGGAGACCCAGTACTTC | CSARADLTWETQYF | TRBJ2-5 | . | . | TRBV20-1
TGTGCCAGTAGTGTAGCGGCGGGGCCGGCTTTCTTT | CASSVAAGPAFF | TRBJ1-1 | many | . | TRBV19
TGTGCCAGTAGTAATCCGGGACAGGGCCTCGATTTT | CASSNPGQGLDF | TRBJ2-2 | many | TRBD1 | TRBV19
TGTGCCAGCAGCTTACGCCATTCAGAGGACAGGGGGCGGTACGAGCAGTACTTC | CASSLRHSEDRGRYEQYF | TRBJ2-7 | . | TRBD1 | TRBV7-9
TGTGCCAGCAAACCTGCGGGGACTAGCGGGAGTACAGATACGCAGTATTTT | CASKPAGTSGSTDTQYF | TRBJ2-3 | . | TRBD2 | TRBV27
TGTGCCAGCAGCCAAGCCAACGGGGATCAAGCTTTCTTT | CASSQANGDQAFF | TRBJ1-1 | many | . | TRBV3-1
TGTGCCAGCAGTGCTAGAAACCGCCTCCGCCAAACCCTCTTC | CASSARNRLRQTLF | TRBJ2-7 | . | . | TRBV10-3
TGTGCCAGCAGCTTAGTTGGGGGGGAGACCCAGTACTTC | CASSLVGGETQYF | TRBJ2-5 | many | . | TRBV7-2
TGTGCCAGCAGCGTGACCCTTCAGGGGGACTTAGATGGCTACACCTTC | CASSVTLQGDLDGYTF | TRBJ1-2 | . | TRBD1 | TRBV9
TGTGCCAGCCACCAAAGTTTACGCTGGCAGGGCCGGGAGTGGGTGATGAACACTGAAGCTTTCTTT | CASHQSLRWQGREWVMNTEAFF | TRBJ1-1 | many | . | TRBV14
TGCGCCAGCAGCTCGGGACAGACTCACACTGAAGCTTTCTTT | CASSSGQTHTEAFF | TRBJ1-1 | . | TRBD1 | TRBV5-1
TGTGCCAGCGAGGCTAGCGGCACGGGAAACACCATATATTTT | CASEASGTGNTIYF | TRBJ1-3 | . | . | TRBV7-9
TGTGCCAGCAGCCCATCGACGGGTCTCGGGAAGCAGTACTTC | CASSPSTGLGKQYF | TRBJ2-7 | many | . | TRBV7-2
TGTGCCAGCAGTTTAGCGCTGGGGGCAGGTGGCTACACCTTC | CASSLALGAGGYTF | TRBJ1-2 | many | . | TRBV12-3/TRBV12-4
TGCAGTGCTAGAGCGGCGGGAGGCTACACCTTC | CSARAAGGYTF | TRBJ1-2 | few | . | TRBV20-1